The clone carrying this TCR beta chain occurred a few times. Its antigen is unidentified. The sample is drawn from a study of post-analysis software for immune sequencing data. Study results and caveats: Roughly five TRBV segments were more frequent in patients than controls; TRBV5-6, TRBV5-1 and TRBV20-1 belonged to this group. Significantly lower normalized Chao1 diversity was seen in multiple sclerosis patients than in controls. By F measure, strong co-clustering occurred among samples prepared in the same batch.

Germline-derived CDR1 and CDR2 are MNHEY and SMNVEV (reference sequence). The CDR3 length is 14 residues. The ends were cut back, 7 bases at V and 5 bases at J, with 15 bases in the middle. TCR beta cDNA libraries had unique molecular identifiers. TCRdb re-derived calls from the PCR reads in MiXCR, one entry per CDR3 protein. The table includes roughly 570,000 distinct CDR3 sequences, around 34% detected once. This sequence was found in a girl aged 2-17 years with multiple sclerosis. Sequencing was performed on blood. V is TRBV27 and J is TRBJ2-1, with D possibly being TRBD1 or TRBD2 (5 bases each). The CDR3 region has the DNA TGTGCCAGCACGGAAGGGTTGGGGGACAATGAGCAGTTCTTC. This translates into CASTEGLGDNEQFF.